The clone carrying this TCR beta chain was seen once. No antigen is known for it. The sample comes from a study of radiotherapy plus CTLA-4 blockade in lung cancer. At the level of the study: Disease control was present in roughly 30% of patients, and objective responses in around 20%. Whole-study results and caveats: Researchers report tumor-derived TCR clones expanding in blood after radiotherapy plus ipilimumab.

This table comes from immunoSEQ multiplex PCR, and its TCRdb copy is limited to in-frame clones, with some not included. Of about 97,000 clones listed, roughly 74% are singletons. Focal radiation plus CTLA-4 blockade with ipilimumab was administered to patients who had chemo-refractory metastatic non-small-cell lung cancer. The CDR3 extends over 12 amino acids. Looked up from germline, CDR1 is SGDLS and CDR2 is YYNGEE. V lost 2 bases, J lost 9 bases, and 10 bases lay in between. The chain uses TRBV9 and TRBJ2-3; possible D gene TRBD2, 5 bases. Sample: peripheral blood, taken from a patient treated with radiotherapy plus ipilimumab. This TCR was recovered from a human donor with non-small cell lung cancer who had a partial response to radiotherapy plus ipilimumab. Some clones in this sample may be carry-over from other donors' samples. CDR3 protein: CASSVIGETQYF. The CDR3 nucleotides are TGTGCCAGCAGCGTGATCGGGGAGACGCAGTATTTT. Full variable domain (rest looked up from reference TRBV9 and TRBJ2-3): DSGVTQTPKHLITATGQRVTLRCSPRSGDLSVYWYQQSLDQGLQFLIQYYNGEERAKGNILERFSAQQFPDLHSELNLSSLELGDSALYFCASSVIGETQYFGPGTRLTVL.